This T cell receptor beta chain was recovered during a study of T cells in tuberculosis. Findings and caveats of the study: Smaller distances to GMM-specific TCRs suggested their expansion in active tuberculosis.

This clone was seen a single time. Its matching antigen is unknown. Measured with immunoSEQ multiplex PCR; TCRdb has only the in-frame clones, and not every one. The sample carries about 5,000 clones, around 98% recorded once. Time point given: new active TB diagnosis, blood taken before or within 7 days of starting treatment. Tuberculosis was confirmed by positive sputum smear and/or M. tuberculosis culture. Each clinical donor contributed on average about 96,000 T cells from unsorted cryopreserved PBMC. This CDR3 has 15 amino acids. Trimming took 6 bases from V and 4 from J, leaving 15 bases between them. The germline CDR1 and CDR2 sequences are SNHLY and FYNNEI.

This chain links TRBV2 with TRBJ1-4, with D perhaps TRBD1 (6 bases). This specimen was PBMCs, taken at tuberculosis diagnosis. This TCR was recovered from an adult with tuberculosis. The CDR3 loop reads CASRDIGQINEKLFF. CDR3 bases: TGTGCCAGCAGGGACATAGGACAGATTAATGAAAAACTGTTTTTT.